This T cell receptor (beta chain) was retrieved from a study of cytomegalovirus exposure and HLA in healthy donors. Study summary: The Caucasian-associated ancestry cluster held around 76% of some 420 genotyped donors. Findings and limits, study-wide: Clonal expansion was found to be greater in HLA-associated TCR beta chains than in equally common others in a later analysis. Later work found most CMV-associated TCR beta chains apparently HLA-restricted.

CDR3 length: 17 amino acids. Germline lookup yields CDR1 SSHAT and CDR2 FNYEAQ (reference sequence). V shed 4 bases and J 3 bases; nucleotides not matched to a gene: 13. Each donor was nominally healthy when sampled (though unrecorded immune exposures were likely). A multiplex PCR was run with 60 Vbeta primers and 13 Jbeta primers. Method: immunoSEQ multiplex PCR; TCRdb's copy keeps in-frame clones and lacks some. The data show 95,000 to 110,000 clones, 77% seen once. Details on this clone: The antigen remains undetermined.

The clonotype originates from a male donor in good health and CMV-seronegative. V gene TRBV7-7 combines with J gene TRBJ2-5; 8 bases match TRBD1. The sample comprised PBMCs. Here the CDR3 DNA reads TGTGCCAGCAGCTCAGGACAGGGCTGGGGTCCTAAAGAGACCCAGTACTTC. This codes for CASSSGQGWGPKETQYF.